This T cell receptor beta chain is from a study of naive and memory T cell subsets (dated by TCRdb to 2015 to 2018). Regarding the study in general: The figure summarizing the skin biopsy and whole blood samples listed about 10 blood donors, 7 tuberculin skin test biopsies and 3 saline control biopsies. PCR2 was typically a SYBR Green qPCR stopped at a set threshold; low-input samples could instead use end-point PCR (approximately 6 cycles).

This clonotype was seen repeatedly, ten times or more. Its antigen is unknown. Nothing much larger sits one base from this clone, and base qualities are not available. The germline V gene (reference sequence) sets CDR1 to MNHNY and CDR2 to SVGAGI. The V end loses 7 bases and the J end loses 2 bases, and a stretch of 15 bases separates them. The CDR3 numbers 14 residues from cysteine through phenylalanine. The retained sequence is limited to the CDR3, 42 bases, with the frame set at the first base. Library preparation used 5' RACE. TCR RNA was reverse transcribed with SuperScript IV using alpha and beta constant region primers for the blood and skin samples. The ligated cDNA was amplified in four rounds of PCR with nested alpha and beta constant region primers together with the SP2 primer. T4 RNA ligase 1 was used to ligate an oligonucleotide containing the Illumina SP2 primer and a UMI to the 3' end of the cDNA. To prevent hairpin formation, the 12-nucleotide UMI was made up of two random hexamers with an eight-base spacer between them. From the second PCR onward, the TCR alpha and beta chain libraries were handled separately, and dual indexing was used for multiplexing. After pooling, the indexed libraries were analyzed by capillary electrophoresis and sequenced on either an Illumina MiSeq or NextSeq. PhiX DNA at about 5-7% was added to the libraries to raise base diversity and improve cluster recognition. Under the source paper's analysis protocol: Demultiplexor extracted UMIs from read 2, combined them with read 1 TCR sequence, and split reads by sample indices. Decombinator identified V and J genes and V-J junctions, assigning each TCR a five-part identifier including V and J deletions. UMIs were used by Collapsinator to correct sequencing errors and PCR amplification heterogeneity, so that a UMI-based abundance was obtained for each TCR. CDR3Translator turned identifiers into nucleotide sequence, translated that sequence into amino acids, and pulled out CDR3 regions based on terminal motifs. Error-corrected counts of alpha and beta TCRs from blood and skin were compared after being normalized to the amount of input RNA. TCRdb itself trimmed the public reads at Q25 with fastp, ran MiXCR and retained productive beta chains. Entries are consolidated by CDR3 protein sequence, retaining the most common genes and DNA. None of the V and J calls come from the authors' own analysis; TCRdb made them. The sample table holds 20,000 to 25,000 distinct CDR3 sequences, of which 4.2% were seen once. Clones ranked in the top ten supply 7.8% of the sample.

What the research found in general, with its limitations: The RNA-based method was acknowledged as potentially sensitive to TCR transcript changes with T cell activation and differentiation.

For whole blood analysis, more than 2 ml of peripheral blood was drawn from adult healthy volunteers into Tempus tubes, and RNA was extracted according to the manufacturer's instructions. A robust, sensitive protocol for the amplification, sequencing and analysis of TCRs was described in the study, in which 3' ligation of a UMI-containing oligonucleotide to TCR cDNA was used. Total RNA, without cell sorting, was DNase treated with RQ1 DNase before reverse transcription, targeting about 1 to 1,100 ng input. Libraries were prepared from skin biopsies and whole blood to test how robust the pipeline was in samples where T cells are a minority population.

The sequence was collected from a male donor in good health. In this chain, TRBV6-6 is recombined with TRBJ2-7; D gene: possibly TRBD1, on 5 matching bases. The sequenced DNA is TGTGCCAGCACTCCAAGGGGTACCACCTACGAGCAGTACTTC. Translated, it reads CASTPRGTTYEQYF.